The sample holds a few counts of the clone carrying this TCR beta chain. The antigen remains unidentified. This entry belongs to a study of OX40 agonist ivuxolimab in advanced cancers. Overall study: Patients received the agonistic anti-OX40 (CD134) antibody ivuxolimab. At doses from 0.01 to 10 mg/kg, patients were given intravenous ivuxolimab every 2 weeks. Points from the study as a whole: CD4+ and CD8+ blood T cells expanded clonally by week 6 at 0.1 to 3.0 mg/kg. Some patients without response likewise showed low normalized clonal expansion.

The V end lost 6 bases, the J end lost 0 bases, and 15 bases lay between the germline ends. The CDR3 has 16 residues. Germline CDR1 reads MNHNS; CDR2 reads SASEGT. Libraries were prepared by immunoSEQ multiplex PCR; TCRdb keeps only in-frame clonotypes and omits some of them. The sample includes about 48,000 clones, 84% of them seen just once. The source material was CD4+ or CD8+ T cells sorted from blood, sampled in a trial of the OX40 agonist ivuxolimab. This TCR was recovered from an adult with an advanced solid tumor such as melanoma, head and neck, liver or kidney cancer. The chain links TRBV6-1 to TRBJ1-3; D is undetermined. CDR3 loop: CASRELGSSSGNTIYF. CDR3 sequence (DNA): TGTGCCAGCAGGGAACTAGGGTCGAGCTCTGGAAACACCATATATTTT.